This T cell receptor (beta chain) was captured in a study of shared clonotypes between healthy human individuals. This clone was detected only once. Sequencing was performed with immunoSEQ multiplex PCR; in TCRdb, only in-frame clones are kept and a portion is missing. This table has roughly 2.5 million clones, 90% to 95% appearing once. Germline V gene data show CDR1 as SGHNT and CDR2 as YENEEA. The CDR3 loop spans 17 amino acids. V trimming: 5 bases; J trimming: 2 bases; junction bases outside the gene matches: 10. V usage is TRBV11-3 and J usage is TRBJ2-3; 10 bases are a match to TRBD2. Specimen: naive CD4+ T cells sorted from blood. Subset defined: CD45RA+ positively selected. The TCR originated in a man between 18 and 29 years old in good health. The CDR3 spells CASSPRPGLADTDTQYF. The CDR3 DNA sequence: TGTGCCAGCAGCCCACGCCCCGGACTAGCGGACACAGATACGCAGTATTTT.